This TCR beta chain was sequenced in a study of blood T cell repertoires in COVID-19. Study details: The samples span acute and convalescent COVID-19 from the United States, Italy and Spain.

The CDR3 sequence is 12 residues long. Trimming pared 10 bases from V and 1 base from J, leaving 10 bases between. Germline assignment: CDR1 MDHEN and CDR2 SYDVKM. Original data processing: Amplifying reference gene primers gave estimates of nucleated cell counts. Using immunoSEQ multiplex PCR, the repertoire was profiled, and TCRdb retains in-frame clones only, with some absent. D and trimming were read from the DNA, whereas the V and J calls and clone size are those reported in that table. The sample records approximately 210,000 clones, approximately 81% being singletons. Enrolled during active infection, Seattle patients were then followed longitudinally.

The chain couples TRBV28 to TRBJ1-1; weak D call: TRBD1 (5 bases). The origin of this receptor is a woman aged 80 or older with COVID-19, enrolled during active disease. The sample consisted of peripheral blood. In nucleotides, the CDR3 is TGTGCCACGGACACCCAGAACACTGAAGCTTTCTTT. Translated: CATDTQNTEAFF.